This T cell receptor (beta chain) comes out of a study of blood T cell repertoires in COVID-19. Study in general: Samples of COVID-19 (acute and convalescent) were obtained from the United States, Italy and Spain.

Assay: immunoSEQ multiplex PCR; the TCRdb copy retains only in-frame clones and omits some. This repertoire shows about 190,000 clones, about 85% found once; its top ten account for 4% to 5%. The CDR3 is 12 amino acids. Trimming left V 5 bases short and J 7 bases short, with 10 bases between. The germline gives CDR1 KGHDR, CDR2 SFDVKD. The chain links TRBV24-1 to TRBJ1-2; a possible D gene is TRBD1 (5 bases). Sequencing was performed on peripheral blood. The origin of this receptor is an elderly woman with acute or convalescent COVID-19. CDR3 sequence reads: CATSGQGSGYTF. The DNA of the CDR3 is TGTGCCACCAGTGGGCAGGGCTCTGGCTACACCTTC.